This TCR beta chain was recorded in a study of shared clonotypes between healthy human individuals. Trimming shortened V by 7 bases and J by 4 bases, and 13 bases separated the two germline ends. Germline CDR1 MNHEY, CDR2 SVGAGI. This CDR3 has 13 amino acids. Profiled with immunoSEQ multiplex PCR; TCRdb holds only in-frame clones, not every one. The data contain 2 million or so clones, around 95% of them seen just once; the ten biggest clones take up about 0.13%. This clone occurred a few times. The receptor was derived from a man between 18 and 35 years old in good health. The material sequenced was naive CD4+ T cells sorted from blood. Subset reported: CD45RA+ positively selected. The rearrangement links TRBV6-5 to TRBJ1-2; D not certain. CDR3 bases: TGTGCCAGCACAGGCCAGGCGTCCTATGGCTACACCTTC. Translating it yields CASTGQASYGYTF.